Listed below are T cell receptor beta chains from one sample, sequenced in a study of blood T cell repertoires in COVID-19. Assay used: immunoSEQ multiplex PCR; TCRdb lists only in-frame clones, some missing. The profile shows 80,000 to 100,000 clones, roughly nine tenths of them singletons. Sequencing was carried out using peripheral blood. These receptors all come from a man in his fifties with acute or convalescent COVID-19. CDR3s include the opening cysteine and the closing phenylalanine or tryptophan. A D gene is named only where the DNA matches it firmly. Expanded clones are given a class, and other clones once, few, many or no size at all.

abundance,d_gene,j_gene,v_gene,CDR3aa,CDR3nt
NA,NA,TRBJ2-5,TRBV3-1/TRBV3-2,CASSQDLGEGQETQYF,TGTGCCAGCAGCCAAGATCTGGGAGAGGGTCAAGAGACCCAGTACTTC
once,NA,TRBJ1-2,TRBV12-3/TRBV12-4,CASSHMTGYGYTF,TGTGCCAGCAGCCATATGACAGGTTATGGCTACACCTTC
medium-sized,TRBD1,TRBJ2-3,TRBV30,CAWGVTGSTDTQYF,TGTGCCTGGGGTGTGACAGGGAGCACAGATACGCAGTATTTT
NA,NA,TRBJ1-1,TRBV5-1,CASSLDAGVTEAFF,TGCGCCAGCAGCTTGGACGCGGGGGTTACTGAAGCTTTCTTT
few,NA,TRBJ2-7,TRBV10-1,CASSSGNYEQYF,TGCGCCAGCAGTTCTGGCAACTACGAGCAGTACTTC
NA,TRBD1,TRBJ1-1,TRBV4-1,CASSLTGTVNTEAFF,TGCGCCAGCAGCCTAACAGGGACAGTTAACACTGAAGCTTTCTTT
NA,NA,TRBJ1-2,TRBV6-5,CASSPMAHPNYGYTF,TGTGCCAGCAGTCCGATGGCCCACCCTAACTATGGCTACACCTTC
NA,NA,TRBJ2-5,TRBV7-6,CASSPGLRTEQETQYF,TGTGCCAGCAGCCCGGGCCTGCGGACAGAACAAGAGACCCAGTACTTC
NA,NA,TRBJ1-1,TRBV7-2,CASSLRTKSSEAFF,TGTGCCAGCAGCTTGAGAACCAAAAGTTCTGAAGCTTTCTTT
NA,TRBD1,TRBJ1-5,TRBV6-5,CATRYYRDRDQPQHF,TGTGCCACTCGCTACTACCGGGACAGAGATCAGCCCCAGCATTTT
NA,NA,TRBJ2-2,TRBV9,CASSGRGSNTGELFF,TGTGCCAGCAGCGGGAGGGGATCTAACACCGGGGAGCTGTTTTTT
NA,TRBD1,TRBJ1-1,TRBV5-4,CASSKTGMNTEAFF,TGTGCCAGCAGTAAGACAGGGATGAACACTGAAGCTTTCTTT
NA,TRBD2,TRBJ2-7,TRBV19,CASRGEGTYEQYF,TGTGCCAGTCGGGGGGAGGGAACCTACGAGCAGTACTTC
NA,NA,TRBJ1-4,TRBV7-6,CASSLSWGQNEKLFF,TGTGCCAGCAGCTTAAGTTGGGGGCAGAATGAAAAACTGTTTTTT
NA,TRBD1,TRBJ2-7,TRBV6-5,CASSKEQGARDEQYF,TGTGCCAGCAGTAAGGAACAGGGGGCGCGGGACGAGCAGTACTTC
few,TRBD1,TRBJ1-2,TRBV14,CASSPTDRVGGYTF,TGTGCCAGCAGCCCAACGGACAGGGTTGGTGGCTACACCTTC
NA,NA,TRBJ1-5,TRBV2,CASRGEYSNQPQHF,TGTGCCAGCAGAGGGGAATATAGCAATCAGCCCCAGCATTTT
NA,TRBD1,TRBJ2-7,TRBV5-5,CASSLSGTGNYEQYF,TGTGCCAGCAGCTTGTCAGGGACAGGGAACTACGAGCAGTACTTC
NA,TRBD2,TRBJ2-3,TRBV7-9,CASSLAGGTTDTQYF,TGTGCCAGCAGCTTAGCGGGAGGGACCACAGATACGCAGTATTTT